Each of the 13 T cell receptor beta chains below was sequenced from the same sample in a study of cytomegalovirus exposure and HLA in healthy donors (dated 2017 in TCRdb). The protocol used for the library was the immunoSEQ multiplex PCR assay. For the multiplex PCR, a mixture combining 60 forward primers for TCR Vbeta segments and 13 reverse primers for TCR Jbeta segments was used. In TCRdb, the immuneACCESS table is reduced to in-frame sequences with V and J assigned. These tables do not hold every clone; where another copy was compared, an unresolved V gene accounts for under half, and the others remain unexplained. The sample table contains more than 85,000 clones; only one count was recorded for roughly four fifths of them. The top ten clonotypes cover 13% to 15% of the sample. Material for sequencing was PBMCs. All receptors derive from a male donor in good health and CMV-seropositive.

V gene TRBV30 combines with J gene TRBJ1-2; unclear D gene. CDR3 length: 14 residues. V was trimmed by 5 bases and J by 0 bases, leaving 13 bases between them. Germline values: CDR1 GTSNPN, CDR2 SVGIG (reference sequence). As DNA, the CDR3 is TGTGCCTGGGAACTAGGACTAGCTAACTATGGCTACACCTTC. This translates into CAWELGLANYGYTF.

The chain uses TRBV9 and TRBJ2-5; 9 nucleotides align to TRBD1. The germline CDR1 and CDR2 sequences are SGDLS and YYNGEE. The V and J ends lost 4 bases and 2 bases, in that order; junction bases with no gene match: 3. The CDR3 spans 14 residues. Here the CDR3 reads CASSLGTGQETQYF. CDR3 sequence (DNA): TGTGCCAGCAGCCTAGGGACAGGGCAAGAGACCCAGTACTTC.

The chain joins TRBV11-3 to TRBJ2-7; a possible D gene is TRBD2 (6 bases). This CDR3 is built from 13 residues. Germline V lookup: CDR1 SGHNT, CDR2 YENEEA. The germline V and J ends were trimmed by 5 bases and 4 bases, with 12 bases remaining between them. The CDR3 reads CASSNGGLYEQYF. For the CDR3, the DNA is TGTGCCAGCAGCAACGGGGGACTTTACGAGCAGTACTTC.

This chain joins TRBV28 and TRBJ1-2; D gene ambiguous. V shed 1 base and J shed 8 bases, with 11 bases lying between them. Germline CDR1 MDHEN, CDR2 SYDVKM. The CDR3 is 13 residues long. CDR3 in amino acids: CASSLFGRRGYTF. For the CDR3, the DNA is TGTGCCAGCAGTTTATTTGGCAGGAGGGGCTACACCTTC.

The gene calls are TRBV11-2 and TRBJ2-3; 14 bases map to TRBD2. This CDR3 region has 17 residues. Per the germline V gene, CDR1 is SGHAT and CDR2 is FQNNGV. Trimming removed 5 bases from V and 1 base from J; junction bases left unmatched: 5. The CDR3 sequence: CASSISGLAGGTDTQYF. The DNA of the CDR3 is TGTGCCAGCAGCATATCGGGACTAGCGGGGGGCACAGATACGCAGTATTTT.

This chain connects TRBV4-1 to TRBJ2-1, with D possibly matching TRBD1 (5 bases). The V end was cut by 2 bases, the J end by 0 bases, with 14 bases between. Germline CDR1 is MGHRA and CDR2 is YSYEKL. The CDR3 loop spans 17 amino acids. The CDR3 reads CASSQPRAESSYNEQFF. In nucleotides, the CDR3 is TGCGCCAGCAGCCAACCCAGGGCGGAGAGCTCCTACAATGAGCAGTTCTTC.

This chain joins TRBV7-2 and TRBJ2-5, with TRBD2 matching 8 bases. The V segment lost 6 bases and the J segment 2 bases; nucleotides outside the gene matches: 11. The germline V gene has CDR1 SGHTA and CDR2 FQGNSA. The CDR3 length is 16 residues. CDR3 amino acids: CASRPRGGGYQETQYF. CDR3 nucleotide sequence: TGTGCCAGCAGGCCACGGGGGGGCGGTTATCAAGAGACCCAGTACTTC.

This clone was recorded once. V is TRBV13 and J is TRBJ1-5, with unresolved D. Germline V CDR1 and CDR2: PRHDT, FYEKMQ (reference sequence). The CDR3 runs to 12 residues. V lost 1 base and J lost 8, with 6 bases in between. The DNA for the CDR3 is TGTGCCAGCAGCTTAGTGGGAGAGCCCCAGCATTTT. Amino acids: CASSLVGEPQHF.

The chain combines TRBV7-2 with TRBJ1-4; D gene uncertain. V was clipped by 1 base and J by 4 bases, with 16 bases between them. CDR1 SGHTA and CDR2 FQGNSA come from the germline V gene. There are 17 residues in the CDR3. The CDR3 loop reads CASSLGTLGLGNEKLFF. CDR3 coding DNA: TGTGCCAGCAGCTTAGGGACTTTGGGTCTGGGTAATGAAAAACTGTTTTTT.

CDR3: CASERTGYGETQYF. The CDR3 DNA sequence: TGTGCCAGCGAGAGGACAGGGTACGGAGAGACCCAGTACTTC. This chain joins TRBV11-2 and TRBJ2-5; 8 bases line up with TRBD1. Germline V CDR1 and CDR2: SGHAT, FQNNGV. The trim removed 8 bases at V and 4 bases at J, leaving 9 bases unmatched. The CDR3 has 14 residues.

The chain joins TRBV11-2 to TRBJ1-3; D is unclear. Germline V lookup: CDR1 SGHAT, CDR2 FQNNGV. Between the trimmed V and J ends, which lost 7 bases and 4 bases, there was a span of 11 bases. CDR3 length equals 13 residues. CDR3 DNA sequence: TGTGCCAGCACGCAGGTCTACGGAAACACCATATATTTT. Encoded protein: CASTQVYGNTIYF.

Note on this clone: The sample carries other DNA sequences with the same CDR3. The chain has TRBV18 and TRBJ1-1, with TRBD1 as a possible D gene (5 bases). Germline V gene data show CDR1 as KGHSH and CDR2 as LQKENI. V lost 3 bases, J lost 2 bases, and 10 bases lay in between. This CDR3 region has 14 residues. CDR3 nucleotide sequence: TGTGCCAGCTCACCCGGAGGGACCAACACTGAAGCTTTCTTT. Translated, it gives CASSPGGTNTEAFF.

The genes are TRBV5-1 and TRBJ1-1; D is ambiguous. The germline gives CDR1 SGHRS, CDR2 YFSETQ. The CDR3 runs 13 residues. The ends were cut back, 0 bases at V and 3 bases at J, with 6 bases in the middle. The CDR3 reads CASSLAGDTEAFF. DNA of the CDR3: TGCGCCAGCAGCTTGGCGGGAGACACTGAAGCTTTCTTT.